The rows below give T cell receptor beta chains drawn from one sample of a study of shared T cell receptors in the human thymus. Clones were read by immunoSEQ multiplex PCR, and TCRdb kept only the in-frame ones, dropping some. The sample has 600,000 or so clones; around 87% are singletons. The data were also submitted as part of a second study, on human thymus T cells.

Specimen: thymocytes. The origin of the receptors is a boy under two years old with a congenital heart defect. Each CDR3 is given with its conserved first and last residue. D genes are given only for firm matches. Rows give clone size only sometimes, using once, few, many, or a class for an expanded clone.

size: .
D: .
J: TRBJ2-6
V: TRBV14
DNA: TGTGCCAGCAGCCACCACACAAACGTGAGGCCCTCTGGGGCCAACGTCCTGACTTTC
CDR3: CASSHHTNVRPSGANVLTF

size: .
D: .
J: TRBJ1-6
V: TRBV7-2
DNA: TGTGCCAGCAGCTTAGCTGGGGGGACCTATAATTCACCCCTCCACTTT
CDR3: CASSLAGGTYNSPLHF

size: .
D: TRBD1
J: TRBJ2-4
V: TRBV28
DNA: TGTGCCAGCAGTTTCCGACAGGGTACTAAGTTAGCCAAAAACATTCAGTACTTC
CDR3: CASSFRQGTKLAKNIQYF

size: .
D: TRBD1
J: TRBJ2-5
V: TRBV14
DNA: TGTGCCAGCAGCCAAGATAGGGTACAGGGGCGCGGGGAGACCCAGTACTTC
CDR3: CASSQDRVQGRGETQYF

size: .
D: .
J: TRBJ2-4
V: TRBV19
DNA: TGTGCCAGTAGTGGCTTCGCCAAAAACATTCAGTACTTC
CDR3: CASSGFAKNIQYF

size: .
D: TRBD1
J: TRBJ2-7
V: TRBV7-9
DNA: TGTGCCAGCAGCTTAGACGACCGGGACAGGGAGCCCGAGCAGTACTTC
CDR3: CASSLDDRDREPEQYF

size: .
D: .
J: TRBJ2-7
V: TRBV6-5
DNA: TGTGCCAGCAGTTCACCTAGGACAGAAATTTCCTACGAGCAGTACTTC
CDR3: CASSSPRTEISYEQYF

size: .
D: .
J: TRBJ1-5
V: TRBV4-3
DNA: TGCGCCAGCAGCCAAGACCGTATGGGGGGTAGCAATCAGCCCCAGCATTTT
CDR3: CASSQDRMGGSNQPQHF

size: .
D: TRBD2
J: TRBJ2-5
V: TRBV5-1
DNA: TGCGCCAGCAGCTTGGTGCTAGCGGGGTACCAAGAGACCCAGTACTTC
CDR3: CASSLVLAGYQETQYF

size: .
D: .
J: TRBJ1-1
V: TRBV7-2
DNA: TGTGCCAGCAGACACACGACAGAGAACACTGAAGCTTTCTTT
CDR3: CASRHTTENTEAFF

size: .
D: TRBD2
J: TRBJ2-1
V: TRBV9
DNA: TGTGCCAGCAGCCTGTTGGGGACTAACAATGAGCAGTTCTTC
CDR3: CASSLLGTNNEQFF

size: .
D: TRBD1
J: TRBJ2-5
V: TRBV5-6
DNA: TGTGCCAGCAGCTGGGGACAGATCGGAGAGACCCAGTACTTC
CDR3: CASSWGQIGETQYF

size: .
D: TRBD1
J: TRBJ1-6
V: TRBV4-3
DNA: TGCGCCAGCAGCCAACCTACAGGGGGCGAAAATTCACCCCTCCACTTT
CDR3: CASSQPTGGENSPLHF

size: .
D: .
J: TRBJ1-5
V: TRBV28
DNA: TGTGCCAGCAGTCAGCAGGTTAGGGGTTGTGTTCAGCCCCAGCATTTT
CDR3: CASSQQVRGCVQPQHF

size: once
D: .
J: TRBJ2-7
V: TRBV27
DNA: TGTGCCAGCAGAGGACAAGGTCTCACCTACGAGCAGTACTTC
CDR3: CASRGQGLTYEQYF

size: .
D: TRBD2
J: TRBJ2-4
V: TRBV25-1
DNA: TGTGCCAGCAGTGAACACCGCGGGGGGGCCGACATTCAGTACTTC
CDR3: CASSEHRGGADIQYF

size: .
D: .
J: TRBJ2-7
V: TRBV7-2
DNA: TGTGCCAGCAGCTTAAGAGGGAGAAACGACGAGCAGTACTTC
CDR3: CASSLRGRNDEQYF

size: .
D: TRBD1
J: TRBJ2-2
V: TRBV6-1
DNA: TGTGCCAGCAGTGAACCCCAGGGGGCTTGGGCCGGGGAGCTGTTTTTT
CDR3: CASSEPQGAWAGELFF

size: .
D: TRBD1
J: TRBJ1-2
V: TRBV7-9
DNA: TGTGCCAGCAGCTTTCCTCCGGGACAGCAGCTCTATGGCTACACCTTC
CDR3: CASSFPPGQQLYGYTF

size: .
D: TRBD2
J: TRBJ2-1
V: TRBV5-1
DNA: TGCGCCAGCAGCCTAGCGGGAGCGGGGGGTGAGCAGTTCTTC
CDR3: CASSLAGAGGEQFF

size: .
D: TRBD1
J: TRBJ2-2
V: TRBV2
DNA: TGTGCCAGCAGTGGAAAACCGGGACAGTTTTCCACCGGGGAGCTGTTTTTT
CDR3: CASSGKPGQFSTGELFF

size: .
D: .
J: TRBJ2-2
V: TRBV4-3
DNA: TGCGCCAGCAGCCACGCCTACTCTACCGGGGAGCTGTTTTTT
CDR3: CASSHAYSTGELFF

size: .
D: TRBD2
J: TRBJ2-3
V: TRBV28
DNA: TGTGCCAGCAATCAAAGTAGCGGGCCTTACACAGATACGCAGTATTTT
CDR3: CASNQSSGPYTDTQYF

size: once
D: TRBD2
J: TRBJ2-1
V: TRBV18
DNA: TGTGCCAGCTCACCATTCTTGGCGGCTAGCGGGAGTGGTAATGAGCAGTTCTTC
CDR3: CASSPFLAASGSGNEQFF

size: .
D: TRBD2
J: TRBJ2-7
V: TRBV7-2
DNA: TGTGCCAGCACACTACTGGCCGGGACTAGCGGGAGGGCCCTCGAGCAGTACTTC
CDR3: CASTLLAGTSGRALEQYF

size: .
D: .
J: TRBJ1-5
V: TRBV4-1
DNA: TGCGCCAGCAGCCAAGATAGTACGCCCAAGGGGAGGCTGCCCCAGCATTTT
CDR3: CASSQDSTPKGRLPQHF

size: .
D: TRBD1
J: TRBJ2-7
V: TRBV19
DNA: TGTGCCAGTAGTGCCCCGGGACAGGGGTACCACGAGCAGTACTTC
CDR3: CASSAPGQGYHEQYF

size: .
D: TRBD1
J: TRBJ1-1
V: TRBV2
DNA: TGTGCCAGCAGTAGGACAGGGCACACTGAAGCTTTCTTT
CDR3: CASSRTGHTEAFF

size: .
D: .
J: TRBJ2-1
V: TRBV6-4
DNA: TGTGCCAGCAGTCCCAGTACGGGGGTTACCTACAATGAGCAGTTCTTC
CDR3: CASSPSTGVTYNEQFF

size: .
D: TRBD2
J: TRBJ2-7
V: TRBV6-6
DNA: TGTGCCAGCAGTTACTCGAGCGGGAAGGGCTACGAGCAGTACTTC
CDR3: CASSYSSGKGYEQYF

size: .
D: TRBD1
J: TRBJ1-2
V: TRBV15
DNA: TGTGCCACCAGCAATGTTCTTTTGGGGGGACAGGGGCCAAAGAACTATGGCTACACCTTC
CDR3: CATSNVLLGGQGPKNYGYTF

size: .
D: TRBD1
J: TRBJ1-2
V: TRBV14
DNA: TGTGCCAGCAGCCAAGATGGACAGGGGAATGGCTACACCTTC
CDR3: CASSQDGQGNGYTF

size: .
D: .
J: TRBJ1-5
V: TRBV5-6
DNA: TGTGCCAGCAGTCATCGTGACAATAGCAATCAGCCCCAGCATTTT
CDR3: CASSHRDNSNQPQHF

size: .
D: TRBD2
J: TRBJ2-7
V: TRBV7-2
DNA: TGTGCCAGCAGCGCCGGGACTAGCGGGGGGGCCGTTCCCTACGAGCAGTACTTC
CDR3: CASSAGTSGGAVPYEQYF

size: .
D: TRBD1
J: TRBJ1-5
V: TRBV4-1
DNA: TGCGCCAGCAGCCAAGCCCGGGACAGGGGGCGAGGGCAGCCCCAGCATTTT
CDR3: CASSQARDRGRGQPQHF

size: .
D: .
J: TRBJ2-7
V: TRBV28
DNA: TGTGCCAGCACTCCAGGGGCGGCGTTAAGCTCCTACGAGCAGTACTTC
CDR3: CASTPGAALSSYEQYF

size: .
D: TRBD1
J: TRBJ1-3
V: TRBV28
DNA: TGTGCCAGCAGTCTCCGCCGGGGGACAGGGGGCAAAAACACCATATATTTT
CDR3: CASSLRRGTGGKNTIYF

size: once
D: TRBD1
J: TRBJ2-3
V: TRBV5-1
DNA: TGCGCCAGCAGCTGTAGGACCCAGGGGGCAGGCACAGATACGCAGTATTTT
CDR3: CASSCRTQGAGTDTQYF

size: .
D: .
J: TRBJ1-4
V: TRBV11-2
DNA: TGTGCCAGCAGCTTCCACATGCGCGGTAATGAAAAACTGTTTTTT
CDR3: CASSFHMRGNEKLFF

size: .
D: .
J: TRBJ2-1
V: TRBV11-2
DNA: TGTGCCAGCAGCTTAGCGGCGGTGCCCGGAAATGAGCAGTTCTTC
CDR3: CASSLAAVPGNEQFF

size: .
D: TRBD1
J: TRBJ2-7
V: TRBV15
DNA: TGTGCCACCAGCAGACGACAGGGGGGTTCCTACGAGCAGTACTTC
CDR3: CATSRRQGGSYEQYF

size: .
D: TRBD2
J: TRBJ2-2
V: TRBV5-6
DNA: TGTGCCAGCAGCGCAGGACTAGCGGGGGAAGTGGGATCCGGGGAGCTGTTTTTT
CDR3: CASSAGLAGEVGSGELFF

size: few
D: TRBD1
J: TRBJ1-2
V: TRBV5-8
DNA: TGTGCCAGCAGCTGGGTGGACAGGACTAACTATGGCTACACCTTC
CDR3: CASSWVDRTNYGYTF

size: once
D: .
J: TRBJ1-6
V: TRBV30
DNA: TGTGCCTGGGCGGGAAGAGGCCTCCACTTT
CDR3: CAWAGRGLHF

size: .
D: TRBD1
J: TRBJ2-6
V: TRBV19
DNA: TGTGCCAGTACCACGTCCCAGGGGGCAACAGGGGCCAACGTCCTGACTTTC
CDR3: CASTTSQGATGANVLTF